Only a few counts were recorded for the clone carrying this TCR beta chain. Its antigen remains unknown. These data come from a study of T cell repertoires in cytomegalovirus infection. Study-wide points: Based on cumulative public TCR beta family frequency, carriers of CMV plus the relevant HLA were identified.

The CDR3 is made up of 14 amino acids. V was clipped by 1 base and J by 3 bases, with 8 bases between them. Germline loops: CDR1 KGHDR, CDR2 SFDVKD. TCRdb called the reads again in MiXCR, with one record for every CDR3 protein. There are approximately 500,000 distinct CDR3 sequences in the sample; about 15% occur only once, and 20% to 30% lies in the top ten. The chain joins TRBV24-1 to TRBJ2-5; D not certain. The clonotype originates from a human donor in good health (CMV status not recorded). Some clones in this sample may be carry-over from other donors' samples. Specimen: CD8+ T cells from PBMCs. DNA for the CDR3: TGTGCCACCAGTGATTTAAGCGACGAAGAGACCCAGTACTTC. Residues: CATSDLSDEETQYF.